This TCR beta chain was found in a study of neurological immune-mediated disorders (dated by TCRdb to the late 2010s). Background on the whole study: Among the 35 or so multiple sclerosis patients, around 30 had relapsing-remitting MS and 3 had secondary progressive MS. Peripheral blood TCR-beta repertoires from HTLV-I-associated myelopathy (HAM/TSP) patients, multiple sclerosis patients and healthy controls were compared by UMI-based sequencing. The approximately 110 TCR-beta libraries included longitudinal samples, technical triplicates and paired sorted CD4+ and CD8+ T-cell subsets alongside PBMC samples. The cohort was made up of about 68 subjects, consisting of about 15 HAM/TSP patients, 34 multiple sclerosis patients and 20 healthy controls. Study-wide conclusions, independent of this receptor: Across subjects, expanded clones never shared an identical CDR3 amino acid sequence, which suggests that the TCR-beta repertoires in every group were private. No clinical or MRI features were associated with the MS cluster, and the authors said that larger cohorts are needed. Phylogenetic analysis grouped repertoires from 18 of 34 MS patients into a cluster of related CDR3 sequences, suggesting a possible repertoire-level signature. The highest TCR clonal expansion was observed in HAM/TSP patients, whereas the lowest was observed in MS patients, even when compared with healthy controls.

cDNA was synthesized by template-switch 5'RACE using a primer carrying a 10-nucleotide random unique molecular identifier by which each TCR transcript was tagged. Over 180 million TCR-beta sequences, covering 15-18 subjects, were produced in each sequencing run. Total RNA was extracted with the RNeasy kit. The KAPA Real-time Library Amplification kit was used to amplify TCR-beta VDJ regions with primers for the TCR constant region and the 5'RACE anchor. Sample indexes and Illumina adaptors were added in a first PCR, and a second PCR then increased library yield. After Ampure bead purification, the TCR product of roughly 650 bp was size-selected on a 2% E-gel SizeSelection system. Before pooling, library quality was assessed on a Bioanalyzer, concentration was determined with Qubit, and library quantification was performed with the Kapa Library Quantification kit. Libraries were sequenced paired-end 2 x 150 bp on an Illumina HiSeq 2500. To increase sequence diversity, roughly 24-32% phiX was spiked into each library pool. As for the original processing: The quality-filtered reads were processed with the UMI-based MiGEC pipeline, whose error correction step removed more than 80% of the raw TCR sequences. IMGT germline references were used for alignment of VDJ genes, and clonotypes were defined by a unique CDR3 amino acid sequence together with V-J genes. Clonal expansion, Shannon diversity, and CDR3 relatedness (CalcPairwiseDistances, ClusterSamples) were evaluated with VDJtools, and phylogenetic trees were built with CLCbio workbench. Using coefficient-of-variation modelling across technical triplicates, the study counted a clone as expanded if it had at least 8 unique UMIs. TCRdb applied fastp at Q25 and MiXCR to the public reads, then kept only in-frame beta chains. A single entry per CDR3 protein holds the most common genes and DNA from its merged rows. TCRdb assigned the V and J calls; the authors' analysis was not used. A total of around 26,000 distinct CDR3 sequences appear in this sample, 2.5% to 4% of them only once. In total, the top ten clones hold 7% of the sample.

For the unsorted PBMC libraries, 2 million PBMCs were stored in RNAlater at -80 degrees C until RNA extraction and were used to generate the libraries. The multiple sclerosis patients were enrolled in a US clinical protocol that evaluated disease progression with magnetic resonance imaging. Peripheral blood underwent Ficoll-Hypaque density gradient centrifugation to isolate PBMCs, which were then cryopreserved in liquid nitrogen. This clonotype showed up many times. Its target antigen remains unknown. Nothing much larger sits one base from this clone, and base qualities are not available. From cysteine to phenylalanine, the CDR3 is 12 amino acids long. Kept here is only the CDR3 DNA, which spans 36 bases and is read in frame from base 1. V loses 5 bases, J loses 4 bases, and the germline ends lie 9 bases apart. CDR1 and CDR2, looked up from the germline V gene, are SGHRS and YFSETQ.

Sequenced material: PBMCs. This receptor was obtained from a woman between 25 and 40 years old with multiple sclerosis. Recombination joined TRBV5-1 with TRBJ1-1; no D gene is confidently identified. The nucleotide sequence is TGCGCCAGCAGATTTGACACCACTGAAGCTTTCTTT. Its translation is CASRFDTTEAFF.